Given below is one T cell receptor (beta chain) in context. The data originate from a study of blood T cell repertoires in COVID-19. The CDR3 is made up of 17 amino acids. Germline values: CDR1 ENHRY, CDR2 SYGVKD. V trimming: 9 bases; J trimming: 1 base; junction bases outside the gene matches: 15. Authors' methods: By means of reference gene primer amplification, nucleated cell counts were estimated. Generated by immunoSEQ multiplex PCR, the TCRdb table keeps only in-frame clones and is missing some. V and J calls plus clone size are reproduced from that table; the DNA served to infer D and trimming. This table holds about 150,000 clones, roughly nine tenths found once.

This clonotype was obtained from a man aged 50-59 years with acute or convalescent COVID-19. The chain uses TRBV10-3 and TRBJ2-7; 10 positions match TRBD2. Sequenced: peripheral blood. CDR3 coding DNA: TGTGCCATAGGCGGACTAGCGGTCACACCTCTATCCTACGAGCAGTACTTC. Translated, it gives CAIGGLAVTPLSYEQYF.